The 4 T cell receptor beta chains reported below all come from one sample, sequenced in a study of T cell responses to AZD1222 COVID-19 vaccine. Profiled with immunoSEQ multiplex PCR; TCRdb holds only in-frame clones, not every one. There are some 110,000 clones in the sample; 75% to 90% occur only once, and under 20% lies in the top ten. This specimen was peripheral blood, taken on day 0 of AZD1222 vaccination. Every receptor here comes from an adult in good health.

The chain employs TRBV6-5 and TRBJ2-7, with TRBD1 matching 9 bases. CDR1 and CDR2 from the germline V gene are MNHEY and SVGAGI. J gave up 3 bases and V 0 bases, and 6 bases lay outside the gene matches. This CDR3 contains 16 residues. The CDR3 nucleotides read TGTGCCAGCAGTTACTCAGCTGCGGGACAGGGCTACGAGCAGTACTTC. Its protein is CASSYSAAGQGYEQYF.

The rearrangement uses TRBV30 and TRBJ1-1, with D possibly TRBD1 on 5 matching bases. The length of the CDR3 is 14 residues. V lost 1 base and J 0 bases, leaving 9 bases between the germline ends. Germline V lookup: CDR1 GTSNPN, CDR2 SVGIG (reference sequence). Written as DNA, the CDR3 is TGTGCCTGGAGTGAGACAGTCATGAACACTGAAGCTTTCTTT. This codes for CAWSETVMNTEAFF.

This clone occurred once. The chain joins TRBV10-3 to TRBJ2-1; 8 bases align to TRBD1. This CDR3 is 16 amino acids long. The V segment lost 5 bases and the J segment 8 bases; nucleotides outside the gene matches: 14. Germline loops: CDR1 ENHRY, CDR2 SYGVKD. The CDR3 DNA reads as TGTGCCATCAGTACCCGGACAGGGTGGGGTGTGGATGAGCAGTTCTTC. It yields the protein CAISTRTGWGVDEQFF.

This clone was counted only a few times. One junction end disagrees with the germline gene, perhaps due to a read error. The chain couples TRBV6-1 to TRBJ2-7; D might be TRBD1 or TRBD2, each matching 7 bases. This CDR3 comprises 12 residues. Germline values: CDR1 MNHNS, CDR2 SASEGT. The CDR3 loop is CASSEAQRDRSF. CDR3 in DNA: TGTGCCAGCAGTGAAGCGCAGCGGGACAGAAGCTTC.